Many counts were recorded for the clone carrying this T cell receptor (beta chain). Its antigen is as yet unknown. Template material for amplifying TCR beta CDR3 regions consisted of RNA transcripts. First-round RT-PCR with HTBI primers amplified the TCR CDR3 region. From the multiplex PCR reads, TCRdb called clonotypes with MiXCR, one entry per CDR3 protein. The sample comprises fewer than 450,000 distinct CDR3 sequences, roughly a sixth of which are singletons, and around a third rests with the top ten. This entry belongs to a study of T cells in Graves' hyperthyroidism and ophthalmopathy. Study-level points and caveats: Most thyroid-expanded clonotypes above 0.001 were also found in blood.

The ends lost 7 bases at V and 4 bases at J; junction bases unmatched: 13. CDR1 is MNHNS and CDR2 is SASEGT in the germline V gene. The CDR3 spans 15 residues. Each diagnosis was grounded in clinical symptoms, serum thyroxine and TRAb, thyroid ultrasound, and orbital computed tomography. Blood was sampled at initial diagnosis of hyperthyroidism, prior to onset of any ophthalmopathy symptoms. This TCR derives from a woman in her twenties or thirties with Graves' hyperthyroidism that later progressed to Graves' ophthalmopathy. The V and J genes are TRBV6-1 and TRBJ2-7, with TRBD2 matching over 7 bases. The specimen sequenced was blood. CDR3 coding DNA: TGTGCCAGCAACGAGCACGGAGGGGAGGGATACGAGCAGTACTTC. It is translated as CASNEHGGEGYEQYF.